Below, 10 T cell receptor beta chains from the same sample are listed, as sequenced in a study of cytomegalovirus exposure and HLA in healthy donors. 60 Vbeta and 13 Jbeta primers were used in PCR. The method was immunoSEQ multiplex PCR; TCRdb's version includes in-frame clones alone and lacks a portion of them. The sample records some 150,000 clones, over 80% being singletons. Material for sequencing was PBMCs. The receptors were sampled from a female donor in good health and CMV-seronegative.

The CDR3, as DNA: TGTGCCAGCAGTTTAGGACAGCCCCAGGAGCAGTTCTTC. Encoded protein: CASSLGQPQEQFF. The chain links TRBV28 to TRBJ2-1; perhaps TRBD1 as D (6 bases). V was shortened by 2 bases and J by 10 bases, with 12 bases between the two germline ends. Looked up from germline, CDR1 is MDHEN and CDR2 is SYDVKM. The CDR3 loop spans 13 amino acids.

V and J are TRBV28 and TRBJ1-4, with a possible D match to TRBD1 (5 bases). The CDR3 totals 15 residues. The V gene lost 5 bases and the J gene lost 0 bases, with 10 bases spanning the gap. CDR1 and CDR2 (germline): MDHEN, SYDVKM. The CDR3 nucleotides are TGTGCCAGCAGTCCGCAGGGTTCAACTAATGAAAAACTGTTTTTT. Encoded protein: CASSPQGSTNEKLFF.

This clone was counted between two and nine times. This rearrangement joins TRBV5-1 to TRBJ2-3; 7 bases map to TRBD2. V shed 5 bases and J 5 bases; nucleotides not matched to a gene: 5. Germline V gene lookup returns CDR1 SGHRS and CDR2 YFSETQ. This CDR3 contains 13 residues. CDR3 coding DNA: TGCGCCAGCAGAAGCGGGATGGGAGATACGCAGTATTTT. Its protein is CASRSGMGDTQYF.

The V call is TRBV19, the J call TRBJ1-1; maybe TRBD1 (6 bases). Germline-derived CDR1 and CDR2 are LNHDA and SQIVND (reference sequence). Trimming took off 7 bases at V and 3 bases at J, with 18 bases between the two ends. This CDR3 contains 15 residues. CDR3 residues: CASTFSTGGHTEAFF. In nucleotides, the CDR3 is TGTGCCAGTACCTTTTCGACAGGTGGGCACACTGAAGCTTTCTTT.

This clone was seen a handful of times. The chain employs TRBV5-6 and TRBJ2-7; D perhaps matches TRBD1 (6 bases). CDR3 size: 13 residues. V gave up 5 bases and J gave up 9 bases, with 18 bases separating them. The germline V gene has CDR1 SGHDT and CDR2 YYEEEE. The CDR3 DNA reads TGTGCCAGCAGTCCTAACAGGGTTGATGTGCAGTACTTC. Protein: CASSPNRVDVQYF.

This chain connects TRBV2 to TRBJ2-3; the match to TRBD1 covers 8 bases. The CDR3 totals 15 residues. CDR1 is SNHLY and CDR2 is FYNNEI in the germline V gene. The ends lost 4 bases at V and 0 bases at J; junction bases unmatched: 3. The CDR3 loop is CASSGQGASTDTQYF. CDR3 in DNA: TGTGCCAGCAGTGGTCAGGGGGCTAGCACAGATACGCAGTATTTT.

V is TRBV7-9 and J is TRBJ2-7, with D possibly being TRBD2 (6 bases). Trimming cost V 2 bases and J 7 bases, with 9 bases left between them. From germline, CDR1 is SEHNR and CDR2 FQNEAQ (reference sequence). This CDR3 has 12 amino acids. The CDR3 spells CASSLTREEQYF. The CDR3 nucleotides read TGTGCCAGCAGCTTAACCCGGGAGGAGCAGTACTTC.

This clone was picked up a small number of times. CDR3 nucleotide sequence: TGCGCCAGCAGCCCTCAGCTAATCAGGAGGTCGAACACTGAAGCTTTCTTT. Its protein is CASSPQLIRRSNTEAFF. The chain employs TRBV4-1 and TRBJ1-1; no definite D call. The germline V gene has CDR1 MGHRA and CDR2 YSYEKL. This CDR3 spans 17 amino acids. V was pared by 4 bases and J by 1 base, with 19 bases between.

V gene TRBV28 combines with J gene TRBJ1-5; tentative D call: TRBD1 (6 bases). The CDR3 totals 13 residues. V was cut by 6 bases and J by 6 bases, with 12 bases left in between. The germline V gene has CDR1 MDHEN and CDR2 SYDVKM. The CDR3 nucleotides read TGTGCCAGCAGGTCCCAGGGGACTCAGCCCCAGCATTTT. This sequence encodes CASRSQGTQPQHF. Combining the CDR3 with reference TRBV28 and TRBJ1-5 gives the whole variable domain DVKVTQSSRYLVKRTGEKVFLECVQDMDHENMFWYRQDPGLGLRLIYFSYDVKMKEKGDIPEGYSVSREKKERFSLILESASTNQTSMYLCASRSQGTQPQHFGDGTRLSIL.

This chain connects TRBV7-3 to TRBJ2-6; 11 bases line up with TRBD1. Germline CDR1 reads SGHTA; CDR2 reads FQGTGA. The CDR3 runs 18 residues. The ends lost 4 bases at V and 0 bases at J; junction bases unmatched: 5. CDR3 region: CASSSRTGGGSGANVLTF. As DNA, the CDR3 is TGTGCCAGCAGCTCTCGGACAGGGGGCGGCTCTGGGGCCAACGTCCTGACTTTC.